The 6 T cell receptor beta chains below were found in one sample sequenced in a study of blood T cells in healthy people across ages. Sample-barcoded 5' priming and a J-beta primer mix drove a second PCR of about 6 to 12 cycles. TCRdb passed the 5' RACE reads through MiXCR, listing each CDR3 protein once. Of roughly 800,000 distinct CDR3 sequences listed, 58% are singletons. Sequencing was done on a sample of blood. The receptors stem from a man under 40 in good health.

This clonotype appeared a few times. The chain recombines TRBV12-3 or TRBV12-4 with TRBJ1-1, with D possibly matching TRBD1 (5 bases). This CDR3 has 14 amino acids. Trimming removed 6 bases at V and 0 bases at J, with 11 bases between. The CDR3 region is CASRRQRMNTEAFF. The CDR3 nucleotides read TGTGCCAGCAGACGACAGCGGATGAACACTGAAGCTTTCTTT.

This chain uses TRBV12-3 or TRBV12-4 with TRBJ2-1; D is perhaps TRBD2 (6 bases). V lost 3 bases, J lost 6 bases, and 21 bases lay in between. CDR3 length: 17 residues. CDR3 in amino acids: CASSFLPLTSMGNEQFF. CDR3 nucleotides: TGTGCCAGCAGTTTCCTCCCCTTGACTAGTATGGGCAATGAGCAGTTCTTC.

The chain employs TRBV25-1 and TRBJ2-5; D possibly corresponds to TRBD2 (6 bases). The CDR3 consists of 12 residues. The germline CDR1 and CDR2 sequences are MGHDK and SYGVNS. V lost 10 bases to trimming and J lost 1 base, with 10 bases between them. The CDR3 protein is CATRDFQETQYF. The CDR3 DNA is TGTGCCACCCGGGACTTCCAAGAGACCCAGTACTTC.

This chain uses TRBV20-1 with TRBJ1-4; D unresolved. The CDR3 spans 15 residues. The V gene lost 2 bases and the J gene lost 5 bases, with 15 bases spanning the gap. Germline loops: CDR1 DFQATT, CDR2 SNEGSKA (reference sequence). Here the CDR3 reads CSARRGRVANEKLFF. The CDR3 coding sequence is TGCAGTGCTAGACGTGGGCGGGTGGCCAATGAAAAACTGTTTTTT.

V usage is TRBV7-9 and J usage is TRBJ2-1, with 9 positions matching TRBD2. Trimming at V came to 5 bases and at J to 3 bases, leaving 8 bases not matched to a gene. Per the germline V gene, CDR1 is SEHNR and CDR2 is FQNEAQ (reference sequence). The length of the CDR3 is 16 residues. The CDR3 bases are TGTGCCAGCAGCAAGGGCCCTAGCGGGGTCTACAATGAGCAGTTCTTC. Its translation: CASSKGPSGVYNEQFF.

V usage is TRBV7-8 and J usage is TRBJ2-1, with D perhaps TRBD1 or TRBD2 (5 bases each). V was clipped by 5 bases and J by 5 bases, with 16 bases between them. The germline V gene has CDR1 SGHVS and CDR2 FQNEAQ. CDR3 length: 15 residues. The DNA for the CDR3 is TGTGCCAGCAGCCGATGGTTGGGGACCGACAATGAGCAGTTCTTC. Protein: CASSRWLGTDNEQFF.